This entry lists 31 T cell receptor beta chains sequenced from one sample in a study of shared T cell receptors in the human thymus. The assay was immunoSEQ multiplex PCR, and TCRdb's table has in-frame clones only and misses some. Altogether hundreds of thousands of clones are present, more than 75% being singletons, with the ten largest covering roughly 0.0086%. This sample also belongs to another study, concerning human thymus T cells.

Sequencing input: thymocytes. The source of these receptors is a boy under two years old with a congenital heart defect.

The chain couples TRBV13 to TRBJ1-6, with TRBD1 matching over 9 bases. CDR3 length: 17 amino acids. After removal of 5 bases from V and 5 bases from J, the junction contained 10 bases not matched to a gene. CDR1 PRHDT and CDR2 FYEKMQ come from the germline V gene (reference sequence). Written as DNA, the CDR3 is TGTGCCAGCAGCCTCAAAAAAACAGGGGGCAATAATTCACCCCTCCACTTT. Translation gives CASSLKKTGGNNSPLHF.

This chain joins TRBV4-3 and TRBJ2-7; TRBD1 matches 9 bases. Per the germline V gene, CDR1 is LGHNA and CDR2 is YSLEER. V dropped 4 bases and J dropped 3; count of bases not matched to a gene: 13. CDR3 length: 17 residues. This CDR3 reads CASSPELSRDRVYEQYF. CDR3 nucleotide sequence: TGCGCCAGCAGCCCAGAATTATCCCGGGACAGGGTCTACGAGCAGTACTTC.

V is TRBV9 and J is TRBJ2-1; 10 bases line up with TRBD2. Trimming at V came to 3 bases and at J to 7 bases, leaving 13 bases not matched to a gene. Germline lookup yields CDR1 SGDLS and CDR2 YYNGEE. The CDR3 is made up of 17 amino acids. CDR3 coding DNA: TGTGCCAGCAGCGAAGACGTTACTAGCGGGACCGTGAATGAGCAGTTCTTC. This gives the protein CASSEDVTSGTVNEQFF.

This clone was counted once. This CDR3 reads CASSQSLAGGYNEQFF. The CDR3 DNA sequence: TGTGCCAGCAGCCAATCCCTAGCGGGGGGTTATAATGAGCAGTTCTTC. The chain couples TRBV14 to TRBJ2-1, with TRBD2 identical over 11 bases. The trim removed 2 bases at V and 7 bases at J, leaving 7 bases unmatched. The CDR3 sequence is 16 residues long. Per germline, CDR1 SGHDN and CDR2 FVKESK.

The V and J genes are TRBV15 and TRBJ1-2; D is uncertain. V dropped 0 bases and J dropped 4 bases, with 18 bases sitting between them. There are 17 residues in the CDR3. CDR1 is LNHNV and CDR2 is YYDKDF in the germline V gene (reference sequence). The CDR3 sequence is CATSRDIVGRPFYGYTF. Written as DNA, the CDR3 is TGTGCCACCAGCAGAGATATAGTAGGCAGGCCCTTCTATGGCTACACCTTC.

J is TRBJ2-1 and V is TRBV7-4; 11 bases line up with TRBD2. Germline V lookup: CDR1 SGHVT, CDR2 SQSDAQ. J lost 6 bases, V lost 5 bases, and 9 bases had no gene match. The length of the CDR3 is 16 residues. The CDR3 DNA reads as TGTGCCAGCAGCGCCGCACTAGCGGGAGAGTTCAATGAGCAGTTCTTC. Protein product: CASSAALAGEFNEQFF.

This chain links TRBV7-2 with TRBJ2-7, with D possibly TRBD2 on 6 matching bases. The CDR3 length is 12 residues. The germline gives CDR1 SGHTA, CDR2 FQGNSA. Trimming cost V 6 bases and J 6 bases, with 12 bases left between them. The CDR3 region is CASSRTSSEQYF. The CDR3, as DNA: TGTGCCAGCAGTCGTACTAGCTCCGAGCAGTACTTC.

This chain uses TRBV14 with TRBJ2-2, with a tentative D call TRBD1 (6 bases). V was clipped by 2 bases and J by 2 bases, with 18 bases between them. The germline V gene has CDR1 SGHDN and CDR2 FVKESK. The CDR3 consists of 18 residues. Written as DNA, the CDR3 is TGTGCCAGCAGCCAAAGGTTAGGCCCGGACAGAAACACCGGGGAGCTGTTTTTT. Residues: CASSQRLGPDRNTGELFF.

The chain recombines TRBV27 with TRBJ1-2; maybe TRBD1 (6 bases). There are 17 residues in the CDR3. V shed 8 bases and J shed 4 bases, with 26 bases lying between them. Germline V gene lookup returns CDR1 MNHEY and CDR2 SMNVEV (reference sequence). The CDR3 DNA reads as TGTGCCAGCTACCCTCGAGGTTGGGGGGGCACAGCCTATGGCTACACCTTC. Translating it yields CASYPRGWGGTAYGYTF.

The sample holds one count of this clone. The chain is built from TRBV6-6 and TRBJ1-2; possibly TRBD1 for D (6 bases). This CDR3 spans 11 amino acids. The V gene lost 5 bases and the J gene lost 14 bases, with 15 bases spanning the gap. CDR1 and CDR2 from the germline V gene are MNHNY and SVGAGI (reference sequence). DNA of the CDR3: TGTGCCAGCAGTCCACACAGGGTTCGGACCTTC. Protein: CASSPHRVRTF.

The chain joins TRBV2 to TRBJ1-1, with a possible D match to TRBD1 (6 bases). V was clipped by 5 bases and J by 1 base, with 29 bases between them. The CDR3 has 20 residues. The germline gives CDR1 SNHLY, CDR2 FYNNEI. The CDR3, as DNA: TGTGCCAGCAGTCGAATAATAGGTAAGCGGGACAAACAATCGAACACTGAAGCTTTCTTT. This gives the protein CASSRIIGKRDKQSNTEAFF.

The chain has TRBV11-2 and TRBJ2-7; D perhaps matches TRBD2 (6 bases). Trimming took off 1 base at V and 7 bases at J, with 23 bases between the two ends. Germline V gene data show CDR1 as SGHAT and CDR2 as FQNNGV. CDR3 size: 17 residues. This CDR3 reads CASSLVSPSPLGGEQYF. CDR3 bases: TGTGCCAGCAGCTTAGTGTCCCCCAGCCCCTTGGGAGGAGAGCAGTACTTC.

This sequence joins TRBV18 and TRBJ1-5; D ambiguous. From germline, CDR1 is KGHSH and CDR2 LQKENI. V lost 4 bases to trimming and J lost 1 base, with 8 bases between them. This CDR3 contains 14 residues. The CDR3 sequence: CASSQQESNQPQHF. The CDR3 DNA sequence: TGTGCCAGCTCACAGCAGGAAAGCAATCAGCCCCAGCATTTT.

The chain combines TRBV4-1 with TRBJ2-7, with D possibly being TRBD1 (5 bases). The CDR3 totals 15 residues. Germline V gene lookup returns CDR1 MGHRA and CDR2 YSYEKL. V was cut by 0 bases and J by 4 bases, with 13 bases left in between. DNA of the CDR3: TGCGCCAGCAGCCAAGATTGGGGCCGGCTTTACGAGCAGTACTTC. As protein: CASSQDWGRLYEQYF.

The genes are TRBV11-2 and TRBJ2-2; TRBD2 is a possible D gene (6 bases). CDR1 SGHAT and CDR2 FQNNGV come from the germline V gene. Trimming stripped 2 bases from V and 5 bases from J, with 18 bases between. CDR3 size: 17 residues. The CDR3, as DNA: TGTGCCAGCAGCTTAAGGACTACGAGCCGGAGGACCGGGGAGCTGTTTTTT. It codes for CASSLRTTSRRTGELFF.

This chain links TRBV5-6 with TRBJ1-2, with unresolved D. Deletions cut 5 bases from V and 4 bases from J, with 12 bases between. This CDR3 is 13 amino acids long. The germline V gene has CDR1 SGHDT and CDR2 YYEEEE. The CDR3 region is CASRRHPSYGYTF. CDR3 coding DNA: TGTGCCAGCAGGCGTCATCCGAGCTATGGCTACACCTTC.

V and J are TRBV28 and TRBJ1-3; D perhaps matches TRBD1 (6 bases). The CDR3 totals 17 residues. The germline V gene encodes CDR1 MDHEN and CDR2 SYDVKM. Trimming took 3 bases from V and 0 from J, leaving 15 bases between them. The CDR3: CASSLGDRRNSGNTIYF. Written as DNA, the CDR3 is TGTGCCAGCAGTTTGGGCGACAGGCGAAACTCTGGAAACACCATATATTTT.

This chain joins TRBV6-1 and TRBJ1-2; D is perhaps TRBD1 (6 bases). Germline CDR1 and CDR2: MNHNS and SASEGT. The CDR3 runs to 16 residues. V lost 1 base, J lost 2 bases, and 14 bases lay in between. CDR3 residues: CASSEGTESGNYGYTF. The CDR3 nucleotides are TGTGCCAGCAGTGAAGGGACAGAGAGTGGAAACTATGGCTACACCTTC.

This clone has just a few counts. The chain is built from TRBV4-1 and TRBJ1-4; tentative D call: TRBD1 (5 bases). With 3 bases removed from V and 8 bases from J, the gap between germline ends came to 13 bases. Germline V lookup: CDR1 MGHRA, CDR2 YSYEKL. CDR3 length: 14 residues. CDR3 region: CASSQPGWTEKLFF. The CDR3 DNA reads TGCGCCAGCAGCCAGCCAGGGTGGACGGAAAAACTGTTTTTT.

The chain carries TRBV4-2 and TRBJ2-3; D might be TRBD2 (5 bases). Germline values: CDR1 LGHNA, CDR2 YNFKEQ. The germline V and J ends were trimmed by 1 base and 0 bases, with 8 bases remaining between them. This CDR3 has 15 residues. The CDR3 bases are TGTGCCAGCAGCCAAGTAAGGGAGAGCACAGATACGCAGTATTTT. This sequence encodes CASSQVRESTDTQYF.

The genes are TRBV7-6 and TRBJ2-7, with D possibly TRBD2 on 6 matching bases. Germline loops: CDR1 SGHVS, CDR2 FNYEAQ. Deletions cut 5 bases from V and 6 bases from J, with 17 bases between. This CDR3 has 14 amino acids. The chain's CDR3 is CASSPTGTPGEQYF. CDR3 coding DNA: TGTGCCAGCAGCCCCACCGGGACTCCCGGCGAGCAGTACTTC.

In the case of this clone: Its ends do not fully match the called genes, so a read error is possible. The genes are TRBV4-1 and TRBJ2-7; unclear D gene. The length of the CDR3 is 14 residues. Germline V gives CDR1 MGHRA, CDR2 YSYEKL. The CDR3 coding sequence is TGCGCCAGCAGCCAAACTGCTTATTCCTGCGAGCAGTACTTC. Translating gives CASSQTAYSCEQYF.

This rearrangement joins TRBV6-1 to TRBJ2-7; D call uncertain. The CDR3 totals 13 residues. The germline V gene has CDR1 MNHNS and CDR2 SASEGT. V lost 9 bases and J lost 2, with 14 bases in between. The CDR3 nucleotides are TGTGCCAGTGAGTCCGAGCCTGCCTACGAGCAGTACTTC. It yields the protein CASESEPAYEQYF.

The chain joins TRBV28 to TRBJ2-3; 16 bases match TRBD2. The CDR3 consists of 20 residues. V dropped 0 bases and J dropped 3; count of bases not matched to a gene: 9. Germline V gives CDR1 MDHEN, CDR2 SYDVKM. This CDR3 reads CASSLCDPGLAGGRTDTQYF. CDR3 coding DNA: TGTGCCAGCAGTTTATGCGACCCGGGACTAGCGGGGGGGCGGACAGATACGCAGTATTTT.

This chain uses TRBV25-1 with TRBJ2-1, with D possibly being TRBD2 (6 bases). Trimming pared 4 bases from V and 0 bases from J, leaving 13 bases between. The CDR3 covers 16 residues. Germline loops: CDR1 MGHDK, CDR2 SYGVNS. CDR3 bases: TGTGCCAGCAGTGGGGAGGCGGGGTCCTCCTACAATGAGCAGTTCTTC. This gives the protein CASSGEAGSSYNEQFF. The variable domain in full, completed from reference TRBV25-1 and TRBJ2-1, reads EADIYQTPRYLVIGTGKKITLECSQTMGHDKMYWYQQDPGMELHLIHYSYGVNSTEKGDLSSESTVSRIRTEHFPLTLESARPSHTSQYLCASSGEAGSSYNEQFFGPGTRLTVL.

The V gene is TRBV4-3, the J gene TRBJ2-7; 7 bases match TRBD1. Germline loops: CDR1 LGHNA, CDR2 YSLEER. This CDR3 is built from 16 residues. J gave up 2 bases and V 4 bases, and 11 bases lay outside the gene matches. As DNA, the CDR3 is TGCGCCAGCAGCCTGACCGGGACAGAGAGACCCTACGAGCAGTACTTC. It translates to CASSLTGTERPYEQYF.

The genes are TRBV27 and TRBJ2-2; a weak D match, TRBD2 (5 bases). Trimming pared 7 bases from V and 4 bases from J, leaving 13 bases between. This CDR3 is 14 amino acids long. From germline, CDR1 is MNHEY and CDR2 SMNVEV (reference sequence). CDR3 DNA: TGTGCCAGCAAAATCGGGGAGACCACCGGGGAGCTGTTTTTT. Its translation: CASKIGETTGELFF.

The chain has TRBV5-6 and TRBJ1-5, with 10 bases lining up with TRBD1. This CDR3 is built from 15 residues. Germline V CDR1 and CDR2: SGHDT, YYEEEE. V gave up 2 bases and J gave up 5 bases; unmatched junction bases: 4. CDR3 DNA sequence: TGTGCCAGCAGCTTAGGGACAGGGGCCGATCAGCCCCAGCATTTT. The encoded protein is CASSLGTGADQPQHF.

This sequence joins TRBV7-3 and TRBJ2-3, with D maybe TRBD1 (5 bases). Trimming stripped 5 bases from V and 0 bases from J, with 9 bases between. The CDR3 is 14 residues long. CDR1 and CDR2 from the germline V gene are SGHTA and FQGTGA. The CDR3 spells CASSPPGSTDTQYF. The CDR3 DNA sequence: TGTGCCAGCAGCCCCCCAGGGAGCACAGATACGCAGTATTTT.

The chain carries TRBV19 and TRBJ2-7; 8 bases line up with TRBD1. Germline V lookup: CDR1 LNHDA, CDR2 SQIVND (reference sequence). V shed 5 bases, J shed 2 bases, and the junction held 14 bases outside the gene matches. The CDR3 extends over 17 amino acids. CDR3 protein: CASSLKNSDRDPYEQYF. The CDR3 nucleotides read TGTGCCAGTAGTCTAAAAAACTCGGACAGGGACCCCTACGAGCAGTACTTC.

The sample holds a few counts of this clone. This chain uses TRBV4-3 with TRBJ2-7; D is undetermined. CDR3 length: 14 amino acids. Germline V gene sequence: CDR1 LGHNA, CDR2 YSLEER. V dropped 2 bases and J dropped 0 bases, with 8 bases sitting between them. CDR3 in amino acids: CASSQQRISYEQYF. The CDR3, as DNA: TGCGCCAGCAGCCAACAGCGAATCTCCTACGAGCAGTACTTC.